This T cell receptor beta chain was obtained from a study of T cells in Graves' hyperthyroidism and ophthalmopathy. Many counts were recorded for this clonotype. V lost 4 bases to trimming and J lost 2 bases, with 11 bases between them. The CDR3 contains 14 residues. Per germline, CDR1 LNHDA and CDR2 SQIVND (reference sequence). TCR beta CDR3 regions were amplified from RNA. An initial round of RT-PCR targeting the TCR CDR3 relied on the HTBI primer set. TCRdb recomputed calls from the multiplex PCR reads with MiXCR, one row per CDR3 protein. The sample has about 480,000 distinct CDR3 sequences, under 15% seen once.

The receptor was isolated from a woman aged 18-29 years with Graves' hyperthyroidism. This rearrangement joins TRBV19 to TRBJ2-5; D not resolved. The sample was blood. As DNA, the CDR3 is TGTGCCAGTAGTAACCAACGGGTACAAGAGACCCAGTACTTC. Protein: CASSNQRVQETQYF.